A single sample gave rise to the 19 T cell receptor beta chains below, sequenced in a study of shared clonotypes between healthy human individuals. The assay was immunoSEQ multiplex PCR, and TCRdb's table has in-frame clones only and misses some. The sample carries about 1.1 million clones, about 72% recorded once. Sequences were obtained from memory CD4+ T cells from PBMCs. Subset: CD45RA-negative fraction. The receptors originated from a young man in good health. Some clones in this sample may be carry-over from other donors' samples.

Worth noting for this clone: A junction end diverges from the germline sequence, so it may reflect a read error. CDR3 loop: CAGSLEGTAGQPQHF. CDR3 nucleotides: TGTGCCGGCAGTTTAGAGGGGACAGCGGGGCAGCCCCAGCATTTT. This chain joins TRBV7-9 and TRBJ1-5; 7 bases match TRBD1. Germline-derived CDR1 and CDR2 are SEHNR and FQNEAQ (reference sequence). CDR3 size: 15 residues.

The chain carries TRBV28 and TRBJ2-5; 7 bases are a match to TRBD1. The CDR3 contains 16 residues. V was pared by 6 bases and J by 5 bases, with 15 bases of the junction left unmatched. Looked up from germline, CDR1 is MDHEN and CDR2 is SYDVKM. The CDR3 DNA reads TGTGCCAGCAGGACATCGAAGACAGGGCGAAAGGAGACCCAGTACTTC. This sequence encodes CASRTSKTGRKETQYF.

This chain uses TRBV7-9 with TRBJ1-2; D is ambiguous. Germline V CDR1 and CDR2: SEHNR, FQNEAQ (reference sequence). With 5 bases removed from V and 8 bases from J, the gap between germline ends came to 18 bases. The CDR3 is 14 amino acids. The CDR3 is CASSRAALAGGYTF. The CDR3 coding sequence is TGTGCCAGCAGCAGGGCTGCCCTGGCGGGGGGCTACACCTTC.

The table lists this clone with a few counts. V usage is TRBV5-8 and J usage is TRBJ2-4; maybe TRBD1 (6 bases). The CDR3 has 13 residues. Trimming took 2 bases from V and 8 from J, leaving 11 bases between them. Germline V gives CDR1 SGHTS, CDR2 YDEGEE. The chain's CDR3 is CASSFREGDIQYF. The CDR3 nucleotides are TGTGCCAGCAGCTTCAGAGAGGGGGACATTCAGTACTTC.

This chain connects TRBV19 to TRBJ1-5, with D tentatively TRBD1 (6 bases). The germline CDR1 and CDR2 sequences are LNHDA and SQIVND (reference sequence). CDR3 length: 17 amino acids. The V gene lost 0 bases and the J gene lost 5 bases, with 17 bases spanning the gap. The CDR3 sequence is CASSIEGGGLGDQPQHF. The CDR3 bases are TGTGCCAGTAGTATAGAGGGCGGGGGCTTGGGCGATCAGCCCCAGCATTTT.

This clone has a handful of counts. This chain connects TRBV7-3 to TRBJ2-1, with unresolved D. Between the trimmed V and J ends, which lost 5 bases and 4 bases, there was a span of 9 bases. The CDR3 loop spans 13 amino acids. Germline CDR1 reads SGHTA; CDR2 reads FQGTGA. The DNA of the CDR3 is TGTGCCAGCAGCCGACAAGAATACAATGAGCAGTTCTTC. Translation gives CASSRQEYNEQFF.

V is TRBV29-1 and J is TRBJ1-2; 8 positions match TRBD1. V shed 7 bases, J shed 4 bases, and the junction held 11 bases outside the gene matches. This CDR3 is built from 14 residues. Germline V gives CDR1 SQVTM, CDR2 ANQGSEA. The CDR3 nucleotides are TGCAGCGCAACCGGGACAGGAGATTTCTATGGCTACACCTTC. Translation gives CSATGTGDFYGYTF.

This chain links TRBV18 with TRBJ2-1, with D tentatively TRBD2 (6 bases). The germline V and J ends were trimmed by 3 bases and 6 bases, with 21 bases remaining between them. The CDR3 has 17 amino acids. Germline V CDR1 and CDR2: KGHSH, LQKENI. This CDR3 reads CASSPSPTSSFGNEQFF. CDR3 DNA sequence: TGTGCCAGCTCACCGAGCCCGACTAGTTCCTTCGGCAATGAGCAGTTCTTC.

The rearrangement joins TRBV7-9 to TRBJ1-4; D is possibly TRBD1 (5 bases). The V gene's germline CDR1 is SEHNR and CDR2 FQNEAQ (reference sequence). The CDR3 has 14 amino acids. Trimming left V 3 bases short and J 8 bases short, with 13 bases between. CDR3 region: CASSLRQGGEKLFF. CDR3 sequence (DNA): TGTGCCAGCAGCTTGAGGCAGGGAGGCGAAAAACTGTTTTTT.

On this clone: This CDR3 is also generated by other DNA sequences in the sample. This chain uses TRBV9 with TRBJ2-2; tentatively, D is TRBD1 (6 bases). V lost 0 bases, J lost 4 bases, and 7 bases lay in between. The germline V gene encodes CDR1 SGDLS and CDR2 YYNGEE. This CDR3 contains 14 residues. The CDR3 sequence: CASSVVGGTGELFF. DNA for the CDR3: TGTGCCAGCAGCGTAGTAGGGGGCACCGGGGAGCTGTTTTTT.

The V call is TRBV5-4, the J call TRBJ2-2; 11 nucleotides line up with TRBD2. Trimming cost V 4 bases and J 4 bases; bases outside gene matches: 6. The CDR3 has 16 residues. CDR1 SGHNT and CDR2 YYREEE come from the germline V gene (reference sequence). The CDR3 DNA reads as TGTGCCAGCAGCGCCCCGGGACTAGCGGCCACCGGGGAGCTGTTTTTT. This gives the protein CASSAPGLAATGELFF.

CDR3 coding DNA: TGTGCCAGCAGTTGGGGAGGTCGAAGGCAGCAGTACTTC. It is translated as CASSWGGRRQQYF. The chain joins TRBV27 to TRBJ2-7, with D perhaps TRBD2 (6 bases). The CDR3 extends over 13 amino acids. Trimming took 4 bases from V and 8 from J, leaving 15 bases between them. Per germline, CDR1 MNHEY and CDR2 SMNVEV (reference sequence).

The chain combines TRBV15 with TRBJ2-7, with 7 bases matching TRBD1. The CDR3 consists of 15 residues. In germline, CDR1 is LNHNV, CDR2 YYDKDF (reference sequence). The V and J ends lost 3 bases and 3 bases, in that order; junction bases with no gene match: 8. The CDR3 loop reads CATSSATGKGYEQYF. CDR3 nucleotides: TGTGCCACCAGCAGTGCGACAGGGAAAGGCTACGAGCAGTACTTC. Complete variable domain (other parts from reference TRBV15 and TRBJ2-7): DAMVIQNPRYQVTQFGKPVTLSCSQTLNHNVMYWYQQKSSQAPKLLFHYYDKDFNNEADTPDNFQSRRPNTSFCFLDIRSPGLGDTAMYLCATSSATGKGYEQYFGPGTRLTVT.

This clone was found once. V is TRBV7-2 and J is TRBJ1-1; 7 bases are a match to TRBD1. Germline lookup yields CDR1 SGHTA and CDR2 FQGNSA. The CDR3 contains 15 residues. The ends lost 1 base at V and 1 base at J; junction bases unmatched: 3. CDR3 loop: CASSLVRDRNTEAFF. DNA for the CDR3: TGTGCCAGCAGCTTAGTCCGGGACAGGAACACTGAAGCTTTCTTT.

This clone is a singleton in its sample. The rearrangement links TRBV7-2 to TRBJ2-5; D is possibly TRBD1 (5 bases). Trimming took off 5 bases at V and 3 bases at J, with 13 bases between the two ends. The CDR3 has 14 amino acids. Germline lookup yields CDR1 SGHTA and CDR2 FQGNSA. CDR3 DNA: TGTGCCAGCAGCCCCCCGGGCAGGGAAGAGACCCAGTACTTC. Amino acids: CASSPPGREETQYF.

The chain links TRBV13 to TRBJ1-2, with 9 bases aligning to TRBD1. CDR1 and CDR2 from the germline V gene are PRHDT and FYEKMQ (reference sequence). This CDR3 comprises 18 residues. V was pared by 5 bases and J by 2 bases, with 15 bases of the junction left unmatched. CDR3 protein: CASSITLGQGSTNYGYTF. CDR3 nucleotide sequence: TGTGCCAGCAGCATCACCCTGGGACAGGGTTCAACCAACTATGGCTACACCTTC.

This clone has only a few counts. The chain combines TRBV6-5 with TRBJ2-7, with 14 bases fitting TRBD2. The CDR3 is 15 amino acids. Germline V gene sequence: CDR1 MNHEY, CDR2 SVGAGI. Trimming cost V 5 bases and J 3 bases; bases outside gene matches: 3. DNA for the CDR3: TGTGCCAGCAGTCGACTAGCGGGAGGGTTCTACGAGCAGTACTTC. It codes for CASSRLAGGFYEQYF.

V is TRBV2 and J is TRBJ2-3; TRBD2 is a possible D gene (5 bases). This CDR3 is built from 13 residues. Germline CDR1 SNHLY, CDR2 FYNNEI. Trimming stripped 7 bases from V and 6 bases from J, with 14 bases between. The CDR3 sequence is CASTADLGDTQYF. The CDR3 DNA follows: TGTGCCAGCACAGCGGACCTCGGGGATACGCAGTATTTT.

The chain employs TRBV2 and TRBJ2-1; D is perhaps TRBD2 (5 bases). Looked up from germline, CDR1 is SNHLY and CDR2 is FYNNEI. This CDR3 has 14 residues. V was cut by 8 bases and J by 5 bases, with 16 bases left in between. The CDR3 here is CASFENGIDNEQFF. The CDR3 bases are TGTGCCAGCTTCGAGAACGGGATCGACAATGAGCAGTTCTTC. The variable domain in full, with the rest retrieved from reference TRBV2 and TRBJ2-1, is EPEVTQTPSHQVTQMGQEVILRCVPISNHLYFYWYRQILGQKVEFLVSFYNNEISEKSEIFDDQFSVERPDGSNFTLKIRSTKLEDSAMYFCASFENGIDNEQFFGPGTRLTVL.